This T cell receptor (beta chain) was sequenced in a study of breast tumors, draining lymph nodes, adjacent tissues. With respect to this clonotype: The junction differs from germline at one of its ends, possibly a read error.

Breast cancer patients provided tissue from their axillary draining lymph nodes. The V gene's germline CDR1 is SNHLY and CDR2 FYNNEI. This CDR3 comprises 13 residues. TCRdb redid the calling of the multiplex PCR reads with MiXCR, one entry per CDR3 protein. The table shows under 110,000 distinct CDR3 sequences, with about 29% occurring only once. The sequence was obtained from a female donor with breast cancer. Some clones in this sample may be carry-over from other donors' samples. Sequencing was done on a sample of axillary lymph node tissue. The chain carries TRBV2 and TRBJ2-5, with 7 bases that match TRBD1. CDR3 amino acids: CASQRGTVSPRNF. Here the CDR3 DNA reads TGTGCCAGCCAAAGGGGGACAGTCTCACCTCGGAACTTC.